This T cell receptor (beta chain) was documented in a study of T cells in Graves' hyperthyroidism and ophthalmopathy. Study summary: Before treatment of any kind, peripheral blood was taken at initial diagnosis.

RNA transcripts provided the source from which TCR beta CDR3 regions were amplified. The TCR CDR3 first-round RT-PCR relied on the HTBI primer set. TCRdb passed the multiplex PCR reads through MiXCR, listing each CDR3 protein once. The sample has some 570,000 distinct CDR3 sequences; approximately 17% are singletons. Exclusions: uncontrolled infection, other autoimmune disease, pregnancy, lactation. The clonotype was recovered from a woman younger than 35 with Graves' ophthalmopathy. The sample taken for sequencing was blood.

CDR3 residues: CASSPDRGSFAQYF. The CDR3 nucleotides are TGTGCCAGCAGCCCCGACAGGGGAAGTTTCGCGCAGTACTTC. V and J are TRBV7-2 and TRBJ2-7; 8 bases fit TRBD1. Germline CDR1 SGHTA, CDR2 FQGNSA. The ends lost 5 bases at V and 9 bases at J; junction bases unmatched: 12. This CDR3 comprises 14 residues.